This entry lists 25 T cell receptor beta chains sequenced from one sample in a study of T cell responses to AZD1222 COVID-19 vaccine. Profiled with immunoSEQ multiplex PCR; TCRdb holds only in-frame clones, not every one. The sample records roughly 86,000 clones, 85% being singletons. Sequences were derived from peripheral blood, sampled 28 days after the second AZD1222 dose. These TCRs come from an adult who received the AZD1222 COVID-19 vaccine.

This chain uses TRBV13 with TRBJ1-1; D gene ambiguous. In germline, CDR1 is PRHDT, CDR2 FYEKMQ (reference sequence). The CDR3 extends over 17 amino acids. V was cut by 5 bases and J by 0 bases, with 19 bases left in between. CDR3 residues: CASSHRSRREVNTEAFF. The DNA for the CDR3 is TGTGCCAGCAGCCACCGGTCTAGGCGGGAAGTGAACACTGAAGCTTTCTTT.

The J gene is TRBJ2-3, the V gene TRBV11-2; D perhaps matches TRBD2 (5 bases). V lost 0 bases and J lost 1, with 17 bases in between. The CDR3 sequence is 18 residues long. The germline V gene has CDR1 SGHAT and CDR2 FQNNGV. CDR3 sequence: CASSLDSLLGLRTDTQYF. Written as DNA, the CDR3 is TGTGCCAGCAGCTTAGATAGTCTTCTAGGACTCCGCACAGATACGCAGTATTTT.

This chain uses TRBV6-5 with TRBJ2-7, with D unclear. Germline-derived CDR1 and CDR2 are MNHEY and SVGAGI. Trimming cost V 1 base and J 0 bases, with 10 bases left between them. The CDR3 sequence is 15 residues long. The CDR3 DNA sequence: TGTGCCAGCAGTTACTTGGTGGGATCCTCCTACGAGCAGTACTTC. It translates to CASSYLVGSSYEQYF.

The chain employs TRBV6-2 or TRBV6-3 and TRBJ1-2; D gene ambiguous. Trimming took 2 bases from V and 2 from J, leaving 3 bases between them. The CDR3 extends over 12 amino acids. CDR1 MNHEY and CDR2 SVGEGT come from the germline V gene. The CDR3 DNA sequence: TGTGCCAGCAGTTACGACAACTATGGCTACACCTTC. This codes for CASSYDNYGYTF.

This clone appeared many times. This chain links TRBV19 with TRBJ1-5; D unclear. The germline V and J ends were trimmed by 7 bases and 7 bases, with 17 bases remaining between them. The germline V gene has CDR1 LNHDA and CDR2 SQIVND (reference sequence). CDR3 length equals 14 residues. CDR3 residues: CASKEGSGQQPQHF. The CDR3 nucleotides read TGTGCCAGTAAAGAGGGCTCCGGGCAGCAGCCCCAGCATTTT. Full variable domain (outside the CDR3, taken from reference TRBV19 and TRBJ1-5): DGGITQSPKYLFRKEGQNVTLSCEQNLNHDAMYWYRQDPGQGLRLIYYSQIVNDFQKGDIAEGYSVSREKKESFPLTVTSAQKNPTAFYLCASKEGSGQQPQHFGDGTRLSIL.

CDR3 residues: CASSFATGNLFYGYTF. The CDR3 coding sequence is TGTGCCAGCAGCTTCGCTACAGGAAATTTGTTCTATGGCTACACCTTC. The chain is built from TRBV7-9 and TRBJ1-2, with D possibly TRBD1 on 5 matching bases. The CDR3 is made up of 16 amino acids. Germline V gene data show CDR1 as SEHNR and CDR2 as FQNEAQ (reference sequence). The ends were cut back, 3 bases at V and 4 bases at J, with 18 bases in the middle.

The chain couples TRBV19 to TRBJ2-4; unclear D gene. Germline V gene data show CDR1 as LNHDA and CDR2 as SQIVND (reference sequence). The CDR3 is made up of 14 amino acids. V gave up 1 base and J gave up 2 bases, with 6 bases separating them. The CDR3 protein is CASSIGRPKNIQYF. The CDR3, as DNA: TGTGCCAGTAGTATAGGCAGGCCCAAAAACATTCAGTACTTC.

This chain uses TRBV7-6 with TRBJ2-1, with D uncertain. Germline V gene sequence: CDR1 SGHVS, CDR2 FNYEAQ. V was clipped by 0 bases and J by 14 bases, with 11 bases between them. CDR3 length: 12 amino acids. CDR3 DNA sequence: TGTGCCAGCAGCTTAGCGTACGGACGGGAGTTCTTC. Protein product: CASSLAYGREFF.

The chain carries TRBV28 and TRBJ2-7; 8 positions match TRBD2. The CDR3 runs to 14 residues. Germline trimming cut 7 bases from V and 2 bases from J; bases unmatched to any gene: 7. Germline CDR1 MDHEN, CDR2 SYDVKM. CDR3 amino acids: CASTPGTRAYEQYF. CDR3 DNA: TGTGCCAGCACCCCCGGGACTAGGGCCTACGAGCAGTACTTC.

The chain is built from TRBV4-1 and TRBJ1-5; D not resolved. The germline V gene has CDR1 MGHRA and CDR2 YSYEKL. V shed 1 base and J shed 6 bases, with 10 bases lying between them. There are 14 residues in the CDR3. This chain's CDR3 is CASSQVKGGQPQHF. As DNA, the CDR3 is TGCGCCAGCAGCCAAGTAAAGGGTGGTCAGCCCCAGCATTTT.

V and J are TRBV6-5 and TRBJ1-2, with D hard to call. V gave up 10 bases and J gave up 0 bases, with 9 bases separating them. The CDR3 is made up of 12 amino acids. Looked up from germline, CDR1 is MNHEY and CDR2 is SVGAGI. CDR3 nucleotides: TGTGCCATGGCCGCTTCTAACTATGGCTACACCTTC. Its translation is CAMAASNYGYTF.

The chain combines TRBV29-1 with TRBJ1-1; 7 bases align to TRBD1. This CDR3 contains 14 residues. V was pared by 7 bases and J by 0 bases, with 8 bases of the junction left unmatched. Germline lookup yields CDR1 SQVTM and CDR2 ANQGSEA. CDR3 sequence reads: CSGCRDSMNTEAFF. In nucleotides, the CDR3 is TGCAGCGGATGCCGGGACAGCATGAACACTGAAGCTTTCTTT.

The chain is built from TRBV2 and TRBJ2-3; D might be TRBD1 or TRBD2, each matching 5 bases. Between the trimmed V and J ends, which lost 8 bases and 8 bases, there was a span of 11 bases. CDR1 and CDR2 (germline): SNHLY, FYNNEI. CDR3 length: 11 residues. This CDR3 is CASGTVGTQYF. The CDR3 coding sequence is TGTGCCAGCGGGACCGTGGGTACGCAGTATTTT.

The chain is built from TRBV29-1 and TRBJ1-1; D is uncertain. Trimming removed 8 bases at V and 0 bases at J, with 25 bases between. CDR3 length: 17 residues. Germline values: CDR1 SQVTM, CDR2 ANQGSEA. Here the CDR3 DNA reads TGCAGCCTCGGAGCGGCAGACCTGAACTCAATGAACACTGAAGCTTTCTTT. It yields the protein CSLGAADLNSMNTEAFF. Using reference TRBV29-1 and TRBJ1-1 for the parts outside the CDR3, the full variable domain is SAVISQKPSRDICQRGTSLTIQCQVDSQVTMMFWYRQQPGQSLTLIATANQGSEATYESGFVIDKFPISRPNLTFSTLTVSNMSPEDSSIYLCSLGAADLNSMNTEAFFGQGTRLTVV.

This rearrangement joins TRBV5-1 to TRBJ1-3; D not certain. The CDR3 spans 12 residues. Per the germline V gene, CDR1 is SGHRS and CDR2 is YFSETQ. V was clipped by 5 bases and J by 2 bases, with 5 bases between them. CDR3 loop: CASREPGNTIYF. The CDR3 nucleotides are TGCGCCAGCAGAGAGCCTGGAAACACCATATATTTT.

The rearrangement joins TRBV12-3 or TRBV12-4 to TRBJ1-2; no clear D. V was trimmed by 2 bases and J by 8 bases, leaving 12 bases between them. The CDR3 runs 13 residues. The CDR3 loop is CASSLQPGGGYTF. The CDR3 DNA reads TGTGCCAGCAGTTTACAACCGGGAGGAGGCTACACCTTC.

This clone was found once. J is TRBJ1-1 and V is TRBV29-1, with D maybe TRBD1 (5 bases). This CDR3 contains 14 residues. Trimming took 0 bases from V and 5 from J, leaving 13 bases between them. CDR1 SQVTM and CDR2 ANQGSEA come from the germline V gene. CDR3 DNA: TGCAGCGTTGAAGAGGCGGGGGGAGGGACTGAAGCTTTCTTT. It is translated as CSVEEAGGGTEAFF. Variable domain in full (rest from reference TRBV29-1 and TRBJ1-1): SAVISQKPSRDICQRGTSLTIQCQVDSQVTMMFWYRQQPGQSLTLIATANQGSEATYESGFVIDKFPISRPNLTFSTLTVSNMSPEDSSIYLCSVEEAGGGTEAFFGQGTRLTVV.

The chain is built from TRBV12-3 or TRBV12-4 and TRBJ2-7, with 8 bases matching TRBD2. The CDR3 extends over 13 amino acids. J gave up 1 base and V 9 bases, and 5 bases lay outside the gene matches. CDR3 residues: CASSGATSYEQYF. The CDR3, as DNA: TGTGCCAGTAGCGGGGCGACTTCCTACGAGCAGTACTTC.

This clone showed up just once. V and J are TRBV27 and TRBJ2-3; 10 positions match TRBD1. With 6 bases clipped from V and 6 bases from J, the junction kept 9 bases outside the gene matches. Germline values: CDR1 MNHEY, CDR2 SMNVEV (reference sequence). CDR3 length: 15 amino acids. Here the CDR3 reads CASRKGQGNWDTQYF. In nucleotides, the CDR3 is TGTGCCAGCAGGAAGGGACAGGGGAATTGGGATACGCAGTATTTT.

The chain joins TRBV30 to TRBJ2-2; TRBD2 aligns across 8 bases. V lost 2 bases to trimming and J lost 3 bases; unmatched junction nucleotides: 2. CDR1 is GTSNPN and CDR2 is SVGIG in the germline V gene (reference sequence). The CDR3 is made up of 14 amino acids. This CDR3 reads CAWSPGLDTGELFF. The CDR3 coding sequence is TGTGCCTGGAGTCCGGGACTAGACACCGGGGAGCTGTTTTTT.

The chain recombines TRBV7-3 with TRBJ2-3; TRBD2 might be the D (5 bases). Germline V gene lookup returns CDR1 SGHTA and CDR2 FQGTGA. V lost 3 bases and J lost 2, with 9 bases in between. CDR3 length equals 14 residues. DNA for the CDR3: TGTGCCAGCAGCTTGACGGGAATCACAGATACGCAGTATTTT. Its translation: CASSLTGITDTQYF.

The chain carries TRBV6-6 and TRBJ2-2; a possible D gene is TRBD1 (6 bases). Per the germline V gene, CDR1 is MNHNY and CDR2 is SVGAGI (reference sequence). The CDR3 runs 15 residues. V was pared by 8 bases and J by 5 bases, with 18 bases between. The CDR3 protein is CASSPRQAPTGELFF. The CDR3 region has the DNA TGTGCCAGCTCACCGCGACAGGCTCCAACCGGGGAGCTGTTTTTT.

This clone has a handful of counts. The chain couples TRBV30 to TRBJ1-1; perhaps TRBD1 as D (5 bases). Germline CDR1 GTSNPN, CDR2 SVGIG (reference sequence). The CDR3 contains 15 residues. V shed 0 bases and J shed 1 base, with 12 bases lying between them. DNA for the CDR3: TGTGCCTGGAGTGTCGGGGGGATGGGGAACACTGAAGCTTTCTTT. Translation: CAWSVGGMGNTEAFF.

J is TRBJ2-3 and V is TRBV5-6; 9 positions agree with TRBD2. V lost 0 bases, J lost 2 bases, and 7 bases stayed unmatched. Looked up from germline, CDR1 is SGHDT and CDR2 is YYEEEE. This CDR3 region has 17 residues. In DNA, the CDR3 is TGTGCCAGCAGCTTGGAATCGACTAGCGGATCCACAGATACGCAGTATTTT. Translating gives CASSLESTSGSTDTQYF.

The rearrangement uses TRBV29-1 and TRBJ2-7; 11 nucleotides agree with TRBD1. V gave up 5 bases and J gave up 6 bases; unmatched junction bases: 3. CDR3 length equals 12 residues. Germline CDR1 is SQVTM and CDR2 is ANQGSEA. The DNA for the CDR3 is TGCAGCGTTCGGACAGGGGGCGGCGAGCAGTACTTC. It is translated as CSVRTGGGEQYF.